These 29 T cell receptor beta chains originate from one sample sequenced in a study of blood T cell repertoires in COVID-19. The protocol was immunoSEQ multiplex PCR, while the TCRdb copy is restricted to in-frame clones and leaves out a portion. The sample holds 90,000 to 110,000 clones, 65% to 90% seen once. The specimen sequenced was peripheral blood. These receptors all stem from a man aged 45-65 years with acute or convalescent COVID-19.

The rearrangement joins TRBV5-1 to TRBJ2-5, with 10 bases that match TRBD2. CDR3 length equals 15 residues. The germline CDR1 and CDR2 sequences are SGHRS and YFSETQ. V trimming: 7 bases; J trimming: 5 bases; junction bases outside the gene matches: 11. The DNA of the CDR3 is TGCGCCAGCCGGGCTAGCGGGGGATCGTGGGAGACCCAGTACTTC. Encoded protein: CASRASGGSWETQYF.

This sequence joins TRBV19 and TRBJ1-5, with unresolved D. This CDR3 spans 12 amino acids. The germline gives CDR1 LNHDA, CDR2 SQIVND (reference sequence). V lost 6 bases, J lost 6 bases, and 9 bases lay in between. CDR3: CASRPESQPQHF. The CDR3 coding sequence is TGTGCCAGTAGGCCGGAGTCTCAGCCCCAGCATTTT.

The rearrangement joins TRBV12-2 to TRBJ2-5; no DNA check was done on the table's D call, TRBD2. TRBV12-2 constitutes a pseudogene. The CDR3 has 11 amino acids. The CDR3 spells CASRFRETQYF. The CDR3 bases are TGTGCAAGTCGCTTCCGGGAGACCCAGTACTTC.

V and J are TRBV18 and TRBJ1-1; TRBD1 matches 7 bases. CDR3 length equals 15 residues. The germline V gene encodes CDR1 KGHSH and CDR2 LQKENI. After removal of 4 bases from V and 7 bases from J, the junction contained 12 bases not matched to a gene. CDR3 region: CASSLDRSLLDEAFF. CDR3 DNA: TGTGCCAGCTCACTGGACAGGTCTCTACTAGATGAAGCTTTCTTT.

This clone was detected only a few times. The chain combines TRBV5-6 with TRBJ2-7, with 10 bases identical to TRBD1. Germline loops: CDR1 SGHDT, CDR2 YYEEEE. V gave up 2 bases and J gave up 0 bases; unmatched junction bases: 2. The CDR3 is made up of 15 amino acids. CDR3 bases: TGTGCCAGCAGCTTCCGGACAGGGGGCTCCTACGAGCAGTACTTC. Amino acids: CASSFRTGGSYEQYF.

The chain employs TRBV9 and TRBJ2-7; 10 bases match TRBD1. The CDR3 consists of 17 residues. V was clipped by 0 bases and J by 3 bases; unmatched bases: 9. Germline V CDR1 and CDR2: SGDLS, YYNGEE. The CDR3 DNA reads TGTGCCAGCAGCGTAGGGGTAGGAGACAGGGGGCTCTACGAGCAGTACTTC. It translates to CASSVGVGDRGLYEQYF.

In DNA, the CDR3 is TGTGCCAGCAGAGCGGGACAGGGGTATGGCTACACCTTC. This translates into CASRAGQGYGYTF. This chain connects TRBV9 to TRBJ1-2; TRBD1 agrees at 10 bases. Germline loops: CDR1 SGDLS, CDR2 YYNGEE. This CDR3 region has 13 residues. The ends lost 5 bases at V and 5 bases at J; junction bases unmatched: 3.

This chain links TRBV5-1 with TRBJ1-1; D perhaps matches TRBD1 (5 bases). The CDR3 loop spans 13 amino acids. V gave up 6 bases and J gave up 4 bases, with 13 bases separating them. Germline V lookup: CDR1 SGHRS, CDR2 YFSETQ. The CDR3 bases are TGCGCCAGCACCCTGGCGGGGGGCACTGAAGCTTTCTTT. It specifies CASTLAGGTEAFF.

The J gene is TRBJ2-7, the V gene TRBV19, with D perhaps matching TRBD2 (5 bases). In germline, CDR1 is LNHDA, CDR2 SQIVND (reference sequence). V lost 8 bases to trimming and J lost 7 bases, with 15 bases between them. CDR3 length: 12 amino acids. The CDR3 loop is CASRDVTGEQYF. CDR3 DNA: TGTGCCAGTCGAGACGTTACGGGGGAGCAGTACTTC.

In nucleotides, the CDR3 is TGTGCCAGCAAGGTGGGGGGCACTGAAGCTTTCTTT. As protein: CASKVGGTEAFF. V is TRBV6-5 and J is TRBJ1-1, with D tentatively TRBD1 (5 bases). This CDR3 spans 12 amino acids. Germline lookup yields CDR1 MNHEY and CDR2 SVGAGI. Trimming shortened V by 7 bases and J by 4 bases, and 10 bases separated the two germline ends.

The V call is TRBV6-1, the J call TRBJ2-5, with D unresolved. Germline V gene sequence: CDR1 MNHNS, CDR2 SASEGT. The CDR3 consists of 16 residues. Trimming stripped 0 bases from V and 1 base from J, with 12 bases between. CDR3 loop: CASSEALWAGQETQYF. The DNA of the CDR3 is TGTGCCAGCAGTGAAGCCCTCTGGGCAGGCCAAGAGACCCAGTACTTC.

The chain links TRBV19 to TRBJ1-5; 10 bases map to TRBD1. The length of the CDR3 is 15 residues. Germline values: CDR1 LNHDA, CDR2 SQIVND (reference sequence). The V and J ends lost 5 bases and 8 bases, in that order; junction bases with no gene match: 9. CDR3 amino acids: CASSFLGQGDKPQHF. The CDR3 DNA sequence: TGTGCCAGTAGTTTCCTTGGACAGGGGGATAAGCCCCAGCATTTT.

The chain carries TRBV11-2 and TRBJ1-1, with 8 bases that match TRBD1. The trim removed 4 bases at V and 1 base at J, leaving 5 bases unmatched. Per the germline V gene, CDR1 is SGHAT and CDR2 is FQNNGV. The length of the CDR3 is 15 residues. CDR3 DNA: TGTGCCAGCAGCTCATCGGACAGGGCGAACACTGAAGCTTTCTTT. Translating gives CASSSSDRANTEAFF. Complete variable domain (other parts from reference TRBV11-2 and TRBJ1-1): EAGVAQSPRYKIIEKRQSVAFWCNPISGHATLYWYQQILGQGPKLLIQFQNNGVVDDSQLPKDRFSAERLKGVDSTLKIQPAKLEDSAVYLCASSSSDRANTEAFFGQGTRLTVV.

The CDR3 reads CATSGGGLNEKLFF. The CDR3 region has the DNA TGTGCCACCTCCGGGGGGGGCCTTAATGAAAAACTGTTTTTT. The rearrangement uses TRBV6-5 and TRBJ1-4; possible D gene TRBD1, 6 bases. V was pared by 10 bases and J by 4 bases, with 16 bases between. The CDR3 length is 14 residues. The V gene's germline CDR1 is MNHEY and CDR2 SVGAGI.

CDR3 sequence: CASSLSAPGHNTGELFF. The CDR3 DNA follows: TGTGCCAGCAGCTTAAGTGCCCCGGGACACAACACCGGGGAGCTGTTTTTT. The chain is built from TRBV21-1 and TRBJ2-2; TRBD1 is taken as the D call from the table, unchecked against the DNA. TRBV21-1 is deemed a pseudogene. This CDR3 comprises 17 residues.

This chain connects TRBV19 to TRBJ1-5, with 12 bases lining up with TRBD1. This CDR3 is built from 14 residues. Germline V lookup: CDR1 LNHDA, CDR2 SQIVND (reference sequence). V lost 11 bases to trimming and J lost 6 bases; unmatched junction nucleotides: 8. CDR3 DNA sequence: TGTGCCGGATCCGGGACAGGGGGCTCTCAGCCCCAGCATTTT. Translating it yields CAGSGTGGSQPQHF. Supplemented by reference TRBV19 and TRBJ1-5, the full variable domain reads DGGITQSPKYLFRKEGQNVTLSCEQNLNHDAMYWYRQDPGQGLRLIYYSQIVNDFQKGDIAEGYSVSREKKESFPLTVTSAQKNPTAFYLCAGSGTGGSQPQHFGDGTRLSIL.

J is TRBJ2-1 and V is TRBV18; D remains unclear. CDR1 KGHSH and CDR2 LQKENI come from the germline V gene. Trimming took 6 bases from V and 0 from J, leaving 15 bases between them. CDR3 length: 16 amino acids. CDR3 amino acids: CASSHRGESSYNEQFF. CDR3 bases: TGTGCCAGCTCGCACCGCGGCGAGAGCTCCTACAATGAGCAGTTCTTC.

The CDR3 nucleotides are TGTGCCAGCAGCGTAGTCACCGGACAGGGTTCCTACGAGCAGTACTTC. This translates into CASSVVTGQGSYEQYF. V usage is TRBV21-1 and J usage is TRBJ2-7; the table's D call of TRBD1 was not tested on the DNA. TRBV21-1 counts as a pseudogene. The CDR3 loop spans 16 amino acids.

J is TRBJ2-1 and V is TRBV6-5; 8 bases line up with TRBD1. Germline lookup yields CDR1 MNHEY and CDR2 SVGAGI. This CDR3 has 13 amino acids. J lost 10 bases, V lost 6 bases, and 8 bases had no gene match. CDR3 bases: TGTGCCAGCAGCCGAACGGACAGGGTGGAGCAGTTCTTC. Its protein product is CASSRTDRVEQFF.

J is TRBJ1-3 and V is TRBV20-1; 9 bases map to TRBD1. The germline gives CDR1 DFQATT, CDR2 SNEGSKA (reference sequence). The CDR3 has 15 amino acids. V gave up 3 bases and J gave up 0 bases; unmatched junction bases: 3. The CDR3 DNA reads TGCAGTGCTAGTGGACAGGGGTCCTCTGGAAACACCATATATTTT. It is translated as CSASGQGSSGNTIYF.

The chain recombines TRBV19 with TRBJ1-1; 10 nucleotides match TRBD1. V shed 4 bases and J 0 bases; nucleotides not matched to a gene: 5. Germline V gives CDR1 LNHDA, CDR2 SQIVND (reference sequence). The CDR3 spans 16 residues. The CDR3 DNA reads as TGTGCCAGTAGTACCACGGACAGGGGGATGAACACTGAAGCTTTCTTT. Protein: CASSTTDRGMNTEAFF.

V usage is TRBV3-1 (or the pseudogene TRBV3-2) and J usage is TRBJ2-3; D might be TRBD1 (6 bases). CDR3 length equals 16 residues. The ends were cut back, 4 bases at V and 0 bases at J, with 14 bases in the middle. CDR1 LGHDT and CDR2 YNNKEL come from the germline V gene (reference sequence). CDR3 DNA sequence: TGTGCCAGCAGCCTCAGGGGCTTATCTAGCACAGATACGCAGTATTTT. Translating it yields CASSLRGLSSTDTQYF.

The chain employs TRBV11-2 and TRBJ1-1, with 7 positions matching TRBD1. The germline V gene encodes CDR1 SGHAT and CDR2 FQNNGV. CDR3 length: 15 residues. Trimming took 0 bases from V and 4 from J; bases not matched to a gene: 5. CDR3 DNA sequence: TGTGCCAGCAGCTTAGAAGGGACAGCCGCCACTGAAGCTTTCTTT. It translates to CASSLEGTAATEAFF.

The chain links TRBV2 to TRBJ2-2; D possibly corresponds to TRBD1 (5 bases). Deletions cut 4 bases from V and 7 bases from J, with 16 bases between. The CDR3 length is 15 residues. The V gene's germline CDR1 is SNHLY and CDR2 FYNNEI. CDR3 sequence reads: CASSGVNQGDGELFF. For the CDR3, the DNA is TGTGCCAGCAGTGGCGTTAACCAGGGTGACGGGGAGCTGTTTTTT.

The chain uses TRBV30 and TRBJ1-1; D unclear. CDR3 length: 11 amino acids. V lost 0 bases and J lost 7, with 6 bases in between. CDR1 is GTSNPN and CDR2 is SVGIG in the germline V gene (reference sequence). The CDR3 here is CAWSVRSEAFF. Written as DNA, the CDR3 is TGTGCCTGGAGTGTAAGGAGTGAAGCTTTCTTT.

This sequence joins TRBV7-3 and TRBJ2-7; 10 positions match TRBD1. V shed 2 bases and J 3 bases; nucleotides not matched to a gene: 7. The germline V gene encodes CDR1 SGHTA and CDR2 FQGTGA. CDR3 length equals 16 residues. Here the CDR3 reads CASSLERGDRGYEQYF. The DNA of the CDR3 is TGTGCCAGCAGCTTAGAGCGTGGGGACAGGGGCTACGAGCAGTACTTC.

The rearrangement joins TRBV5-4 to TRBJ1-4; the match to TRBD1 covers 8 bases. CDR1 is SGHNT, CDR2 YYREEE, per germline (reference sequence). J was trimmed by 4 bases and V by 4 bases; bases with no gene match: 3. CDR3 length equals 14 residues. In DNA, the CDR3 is TGTGCCAGCAGCGTCGGACAGGGTAATGAAAAACTGTTTTTT. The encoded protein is CASSVGQGNEKLFF.

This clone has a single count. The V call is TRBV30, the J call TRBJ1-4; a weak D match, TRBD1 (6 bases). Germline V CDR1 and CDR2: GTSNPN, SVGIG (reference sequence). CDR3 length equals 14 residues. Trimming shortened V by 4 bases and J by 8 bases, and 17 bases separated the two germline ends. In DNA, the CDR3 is TGTGCCTGGACGACGTCACAGGGTATGGAAAAACTGTTTTTT. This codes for CAWTTSQGMEKLFF. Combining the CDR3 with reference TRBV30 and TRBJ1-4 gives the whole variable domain SQTIHQWPATLVQPVGSPLSLECTVEGTSNPNLYWYRQAAGRGLQLLFYSVGIGQISSEVPQNLSASRPQDRQFILSSKKLLLSDSGFYLCAWTTSQGMEKLFFGSGTQLSVL.

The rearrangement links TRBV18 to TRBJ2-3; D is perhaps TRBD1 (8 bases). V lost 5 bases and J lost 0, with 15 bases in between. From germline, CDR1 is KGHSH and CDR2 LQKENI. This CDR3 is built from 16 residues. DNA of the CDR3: TGTGCCAGCTCATCAAAACAGGGGGGGAGCACAGATACGCAGTATTTT. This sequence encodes CASSSKQGGSTDTQYF.